This T cell receptor (beta chain) was recovered during a study of control samples from healthy donors and cancer patients. Assay: immunoSEQ multiplex PCR; the TCRdb copy retains only in-frame clones and omits some. The sample consists of some 89,000 clones, about 89% of them appearing once. The TCR sequence derives from a man younger than 40 in good health. The sample was blood.

The CDR3 loop is CASTLAGKYNEQFF. CDR3 nucleotide sequence: TGTGCCAGCACCCTAGCGGGAAAATACAATGAGCAGTTCTTC. The V call is TRBV7-8, the J call TRBJ2-1; 9 bases align to TRBD2. V shed 7 bases and J 4 bases; nucleotides not matched to a gene: 5. Germline V gene sequence: CDR1 SGHVS, CDR2 FQNEAQ. The CDR3 is made up of 14 amino acids. The whole variable domain, remainder taken from reference TRBV7-8 and TRBJ2-1, is GAGVSQSPRYKVAKRGQDVALRCDPISGHVSLFWYQQALGQGPEFLTYFQNEAQLDKSGLPSDRFFAERPEGSVSTLKIQRTQQEDSAVYLCASTLAGKYNEQFFGPGTRLTVL.